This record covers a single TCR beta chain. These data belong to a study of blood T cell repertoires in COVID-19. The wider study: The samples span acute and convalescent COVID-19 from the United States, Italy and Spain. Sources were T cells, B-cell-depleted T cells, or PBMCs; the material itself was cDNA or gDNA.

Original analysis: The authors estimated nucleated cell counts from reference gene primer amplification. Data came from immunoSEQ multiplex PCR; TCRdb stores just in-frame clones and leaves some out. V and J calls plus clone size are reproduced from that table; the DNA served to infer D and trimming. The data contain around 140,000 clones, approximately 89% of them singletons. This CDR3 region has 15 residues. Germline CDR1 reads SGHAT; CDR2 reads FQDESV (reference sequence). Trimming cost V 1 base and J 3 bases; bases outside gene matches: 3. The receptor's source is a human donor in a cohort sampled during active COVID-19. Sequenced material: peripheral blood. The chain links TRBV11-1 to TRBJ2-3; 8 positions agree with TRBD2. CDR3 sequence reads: CASSLDSGATDTQYF. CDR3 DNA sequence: TGTGCCAGCAGCTTAGATAGCGGGGCGACAGATACGCAGTATTTT.